What follows are 21 T cell receptor beta chains derived from one specimen sequenced in a study of shared clonotypes between healthy human individuals. Assay: immunoSEQ multiplex PCR; the TCRdb copy retains only in-frame clones and omits some. The repertoire holds roughly 2 million clones, with almost 96% as singletons. Sequencing input: naive CD4+ T cells sorted from blood. Subset here: CD45RA+ positively selected. The receptors here all came from a young man in good health.

This clone was picked up one time. The chain couples TRBV19 to TRBJ1-6; 8 bases are shared with TRBD1. CDR1 is LNHDA and CDR2 is SQIVND in the germline V gene (reference sequence). This CDR3 contains 13 residues. Trimming took 4 bases from V and 11 from J; bases not matched to a gene: 4. CDR3: CASSTQGETPLHF. The CDR3 DNA sequence: TGTGCCAGTAGTACACAGGGGGAAACACCCCTCCACTTT. The entire variable domain, with the rest obtained from reference TRBV19 and TRBJ1-6, is as follows: DGGITQSPKYLFRKEGQNVTLSCEQNLNHDAMYWYRQDPGQGLRLIYYSQIVNDFQKGDIAEGYSVSREKKESFPLTVTSAQKNPTAFYLCASSTQGETPLHFGNGTRLTVT.

This clone was seen a handful of times. The same CDR3 is also encoded by other DNA sequences in this sample. The rearrangement joins TRBV18 to TRBJ2-1; D is unresolved. CDR1 is KGHSH, CDR2 LQKENI, per germline. Trimming removed 2 bases at V and 7 bases at J, with 3 bases between. The CDR3 runs to 11 residues. CDR3 region: CASSPGNEQFF. The CDR3 DNA reads TGTGCCAGCTCACCAGGGAATGAGCAGTTCTTC.

The chain carries TRBV5-1 and TRBJ2-7; no clear D gene. Per the germline V gene, CDR1 is SGHRS and CDR2 is YFSETQ. The V and J ends lost 4 bases and 3 bases respectively, with 11 bases between them. This CDR3 is built from 13 residues. Written as DNA, the CDR3 is TGCGCCAGCAGCACCCGACAAGACTACGAGCAGTACTTC. This codes for CASSTRQDYEQYF.

The chain couples TRBV7-2 to TRBJ1-2, with TRBD1 as a possible D gene (6 bases). Germline CDR1 and CDR2: SGHTA and FQGNSA. The CDR3 runs to 16 residues. Trimming cost V 4 bases and J 2 bases, with 17 bases left between them. The CDR3 sequence is CASSSELAGANYGYTF. The CDR3 nucleotides read TGTGCCAGCAGCTCGGAGCTGGCAGGGGCGAACTATGGCTACACCTTC.

V gene TRBV7-2 combines with J gene TRBJ2-5; TRBD2 is a possible D gene (5 bases). The germline V and J ends were trimmed by 5 bases and 5 bases, with 12 bases remaining between them. CDR3 size: 13 residues. Germline-derived CDR1 and CDR2 are SGHTA and FQGNSA. The CDR3 loop reads CASSRTGGETQYF. The CDR3 DNA is TGTGCCAGCAGCCGGACGGGCGGGGAGACCCAGTACTTC.

V gene TRBV2 combines with J gene TRBJ1-4, with TRBD1 as a possible D gene (6 bases). The CDR3 contains 18 residues. CDR1 and CDR2 from the germline V gene are SNHLY and FYNNEI. Trimming shortened V by 3 bases and J by 6 bases, and 23 bases separated the two germline ends. The CDR3 region has the DNA TGTGCCAGCAGTGATCCCTTTGGACAGTTAGGGGGTTATGAAAAACTGTTTTTT. This codes for CASSDPFGQLGGYEKLFF.

The J gene is TRBJ2-3, the V gene TRBV27, with 7 bases that match TRBD1. This CDR3 is 14 amino acids long. Germline values: CDR1 MNHEY, CDR2 SMNVEV (reference sequence). The V and J ends lost 4 bases and 1 base, in that order; junction bases with no gene match: 2. This CDR3 is CASSSGQGTDTQYF. As DNA, the CDR3 is TGTGCCAGCAGTTCCGGACAGGGCACAGATACGCAGTATTTT.

This chain uses TRBV11-2 with TRBJ2-2; 9 nucleotides align to TRBD2. CDR3 length: 17 residues. The ends lost 5 bases at V and 1 base at J; junction bases unmatched: 8. CDR1 and CDR2 from the germline V gene are SGHAT and FQNNGV. The CDR3 region has the DNA TGTGCCAGCAGCCCTACACTACTAGCGGGGAACACCGGGGAGCTGTTTTTT. Translation gives CASSPTLLAGNTGELFF.

The V gene is TRBV11-2, the J gene TRBJ2-3; 9 positions agree with TRBD2. The CDR3 runs 16 residues. Germline trimming cut 5 bases from V and 1 base from J; bases unmatched to any gene: 7. CDR1 SGHAT and CDR2 FQNNGV come from the germline V gene. The CDR3 spells CASSPGLAKGTDTQYF. In nucleotides, the CDR3 is TGTGCCAGCAGCCCGGGACTAGCCAAGGGCACAGATACGCAGTATTTT. Together with reference TRBV11-2 and TRBJ2-3, the CDR3 gives the full variable domain: EAGVAQSPRYKIIEKRQSVAFWCNPISGHATLYWYQQILGQGPKLLIQFQNNGVVDDSQLPKDRFSAERLKGVDSTLKIQPAKLEDSAVYLCASSPGLAKGTDTQYFGPGTRLTVL.

This clone came up once. The rearrangement uses TRBV29-1 and TRBJ2-1; D is uncertain. The CDR3 length is 13 residues. V was pared by 5 bases and J by 6 bases, with 14 bases between. Per the germline V gene, CDR1 is SQVTM and CDR2 is ANQGSEA. CDR3 coding DNA: TGCAGCGTTCTTGCAGACCGAGCCAATGAGCAGTTCTTC. Protein: CSVLADRANEQFF.

V usage is TRBV7-3 and J usage is TRBJ2-1; TRBD2 is a possible D gene (5 bases). Trimming removed 4 bases from V and 4 bases from J, with 11 bases in between. The CDR3 is 14 amino acids. Germline lookup yields CDR1 SGHTA and CDR2 FQGTGA. In DNA form, the CDR3 reads TGTGCCAGCAGCTCCTTCGGCGGGTACAATGAGCAGTTCTTC. It is translated as CASSSFGGYNEQFF.

The chain combines TRBV2 with TRBJ1-6; perhaps TRBD1 as D (6 bases). The CDR3 spans 16 residues. Germline V gene data show CDR1 as SNHLY and CDR2 as FYNNEI. V was trimmed by 9 bases and J by 7 bases, leaving 22 bases between them. The CDR3: CASTGTSIRGNSPLHF. CDR3 sequence (DNA): TGTGCCAGTACCGGGACATCAATTAGAGGAAATTCACCCCTCCACTTT.

The chain uses TRBV7-9 and TRBJ2-7; 7 positions agree with TRBD1. The ends lost 5 bases at V and 5 bases at J; junction bases unmatched: 9. The germline CDR1 and CDR2 sequences are SEHNR and FQNEAQ (reference sequence). CDR3 length: 14 amino acids. CDR3 region: CASSAGTAVNEQYF. The CDR3, as DNA: TGTGCCAGCAGCGCCGGGACAGCTGTAAACGAGCAGTACTTC. Filled out from reference TRBV7-9 and TRBJ2-7, the complete variable domain reads DTGVSQNPRHKITKRGQNVTFRCDPISEHNRLYWYRQTLGQGPEFLTYFQNEAQLEKSRLLSDRFSAERPKGSFSTLEIQRTEQGDSAMYLCASSAGTAVNEQYFGPGTRLTVT.

The chain couples TRBV19 to TRBJ2-3; 9 bases agree with TRBD2. Germline CDR1 reads LNHDA; CDR2 reads SQIVND (reference sequence). V trimming: 8 bases; J trimming: 4 bases; junction bases outside the gene matches: 4. CDR3 length: 13 residues. CDR3 protein: CASGTSSPDTQYF. DNA for the CDR3: TGTGCCAGTGGGACTAGCAGCCCAGATACGCAGTATTTT.

The genes are TRBV5-1 and TRBJ2-7; no firm D call. Per the germline V gene, CDR1 is SGHRS and CDR2 is YFSETQ. The CDR3 is 15 residues long. Deletions cut 0 bases from V and 2 bases from J, with 12 bases between. The CDR3 sequence: CASSLDTLGPYEQYF. In nucleotides, the CDR3 is TGCGCCAGCAGCTTGGACACCCTAGGCCCCTACGAGCAGTACTTC.

Concerning this clone: Other DNA sequences in the same sample also yield this CDR3. The chain is built from TRBV5-4 and TRBJ2-7; TRBD2 agrees at 13 bases. Germline V gene sequence: CDR1 SGHNT, CDR2 YYREEE (reference sequence). CDR3 length: 15 amino acids. The V segment lost 4 bases and the J segment 1 base; nucleotides outside the gene matches: 2. The CDR3 here is CASSPGLAGSYEQYF. The CDR3 DNA follows: TGTGCCAGCAGCCCGGGACTAGCGGGATCCTACGAGCAGTACTTC. The full variable domain, its missing parts supplied by reference TRBV5-4 and TRBJ2-7, is ETGVTQSPTHLIKTRGQQVTLRCSSQSGHNTVSWYQQALGQGPQFIFQYYREEENGRGNFPPRFSGLQFPNYSSELNVNALELDDSALYLCASSPGLAGSYEQYFGPGTRLTVT.

The chain combines TRBV9 with TRBJ1-4; no clear D. V gave up 4 bases and J gave up 6 bases, with 10 bases separating them. The germline V gene encodes CDR1 SGDLS and CDR2 YYNGEE. The CDR3 spans 13 residues. Here the CDR3 reads CASSLTHDEKLFF. The CDR3 DNA reads as TGTGCCAGCAGCCTCACGCATGATGAAAAACTGTTTTTT.

The chain employs TRBV7-9 and TRBJ2-7; 9 nucleotides agree with TRBD1. This CDR3 has 16 residues. Germline CDR1 is SEHNR and CDR2 is FQNEAQ (reference sequence). With 6 bases clipped from V and 7 bases from J, the junction kept 16 bases outside the gene matches. CDR3 in amino acids: CASSLVTGGLSGEQYF. As DNA, the CDR3 is TGTGCCAGCAGTCTTGTTACAGGGGGCCTATCTGGGGAGCAGTACTTC.

This chain joins TRBV19 and TRBJ1-2; D gene ambiguous. With 1 base removed from V and 8 bases from J, the gap between germline ends came to 14 bases. Per the germline V gene, CDR1 is LNHDA and CDR2 is SQIVND (reference sequence). This CDR3 contains 14 residues. The CDR3 DNA sequence: TGTGCCAGTAGTATAGTCGCCAGATCGGGAGGCTACACCTTC. Amino acids: CASSIVARSGGYTF.

This chain connects TRBV7-2 to TRBJ2-7; 9 nucleotides match TRBD1. Germline values: CDR1 SGHTA, CDR2 FQGNSA. V gave up 8 bases and J gave up 3 bases; unmatched junction bases: 5. The CDR3 length is 13 residues. The CDR3 DNA reads as TGTGCCAGCGTACTGACAGGGGGCTACGAGCAGTACTTC. Amino acids: CASVLTGGYEQYF. Using reference TRBV7-2 and TRBJ2-7 for the parts outside the CDR3, the full variable domain is GAGVSQSPSNKVTEKGKDVELRCDPISGHTALYWYRQSLGQGLEFLIYFQGNSAPDKSGLPSDRFSAERTGGSVSTLTIQRTQQEDSAVYLCASVLTGGYEQYFGPGTRLTVT.

V is TRBV5-1 and J is TRBJ1-1; D not certain. CDR1 SGHRS and CDR2 YFSETQ come from the germline V gene. Trimming removed 1 base at V and 1 base at J, with 11 bases between. The CDR3 is made up of 15 amino acids. As DNA, the CDR3 is TGCGCCAGCAGCTTGAGTACGCCAGGGAACACTGAAGCTTTCTTT. It encodes CASSLSTPGNTEAFF.